This is a list of T cell receptor beta chains from one sample in a study of T cell changes during pregnancy in multiple sclerosis. Data came from immunoSEQ multiplex PCR; TCRdb stores just in-frame clones and leaves some out. The data hold approximately 74,000 clones, with roughly nine tenths observed a single time. The sample here was peripheral blood, taken before pregnancy. Source of these receptors: a female donor with multiple sclerosis, enrolled in a pregnancy study. CDR3s leave out the opening cysteine and the closing phenylalanine or tryptophan. D genes are given only for firm matches. Where a row states a size, it is once, few, many or the class of an expanded clone; other rows omit it.

j_gene: TRBJ1-1; abundance: .; d_gene: TRBD1; v_gene: TRBV27; CDR3aa: ASSLRGLKNTEAF
j_gene: TRBJ1-2; abundance: .; d_gene: .; v_gene: TRBV2; CDR3aa: ASSERAPIRNGYT
j_gene: TRBJ1-1; abundance: .; d_gene: .; v_gene: TRBV18; CDR3aa: ASSPLGGSNTEAF
j_gene: TRBJ1-1; abundance: .; d_gene: .; v_gene: TRBV2; CDR3aa: ASTPRGGSNTEAF
j_gene: TRBJ2-5; abundance: .; d_gene: .; v_gene: TRBV11-2; CDR3aa: ASSFGWGGLETQY
j_gene: TRBJ2-2; abundance: few; d_gene: .; v_gene: TRBV6-4; CDR3aa: ASSRGDTGELF
j_gene: TRBJ1-1; abundance: .; d_gene: .; v_gene: TRBV19; CDR3aa: ASSIVGGITEAF
j_gene: TRBJ1-5; abundance: .; d_gene: TRBD1; v_gene: TRBV19; CDR3aa: ASMVGRGSNQPQH
j_gene: TRBJ2-5; abundance: .; d_gene: .; v_gene: TRBV7-2; CDR3aa: ASSLVQEETQY
j_gene: TRBJ1-5; abundance: .; d_gene: TRBD1; v_gene: TRBV19; CDR3aa: ASSPKGQGSQPQH
j_gene: TRBJ2-7; abundance: .; d_gene: .; v_gene: TRBV5-1; CDR3aa: ASSEEGSFSYEQY
j_gene: TRBJ2-2; abundance: .; d_gene: .; v_gene: TRBV5-1; CDR3aa: ASSHQLTSTGELF
j_gene: TRBJ2-6; abundance: .; d_gene: TRBD1; v_gene: TRBV29-1; CDR3aa: SVRTGGTNVLT
j_gene: TRBJ1-5; abundance: .; d_gene: .; v_gene: TRBV19; CDR3aa: ASKSSRVRNQPQH
j_gene: TRBJ1-1; abundance: few; d_gene: TRBD1; v_gene: TRBV5-1; CDR3aa: ASRDRDLDEAF
j_gene: TRBJ2-5; abundance: .; d_gene: .; v_gene: TRBV2; CDR3aa: ASSDAGGSQETQY
j_gene: TRBJ2-7; abundance: .; d_gene: .; v_gene: TRBV6-5; CDR3aa: AETPRGYEQY
j_gene: TRBJ1-1; abundance: .; d_gene: .; v_gene: TRBV14; CDR3aa: ASSQLMNTEAF
j_gene: TRBJ1-5; abundance: .; d_gene: .; v_gene: TRBV19; CDR3aa: ASSLLEKSNQPQH
j_gene: TRBJ1-5; abundance: few; d_gene: .; v_gene: TRBV6-1; CDR3aa: ASSEFSDSGVGSNQPQH
j_gene: TRBJ2-1; abundance: once; d_gene: TRBD2; v_gene: TRBV6-6; CDR3aa: ASTAGVGYNEQF
j_gene: TRBJ1-5; abundance: .; d_gene: TRBD1; v_gene: TRBV19; CDR3aa: ASLSGTGVVDHQPQH
j_gene: TRBJ2-7; abundance: once; d_gene: TRBD1; v_gene: TRBV27; CDR3aa: ASSLSGQRSYEQY
j_gene: TRBJ2-1; abundance: .; d_gene: TRBD2; v_gene: TRBV18; CDR3aa: ASSPFGGNFNEQF
j_gene: TRBJ1-1; abundance: .; d_gene: .; v_gene: TRBV2; CDR3aa: ASSEQTRTEAF
j_gene: TRBJ1-1; abundance: once; d_gene: .; v_gene: TRBV4-2; CDR3aa: ASSQDEGAGETEAF
j_gene: TRBJ2-5; abundance: .; d_gene: .; v_gene: TRBV9; CDR3aa: ASSLETGETQY
j_gene: TRBJ2-5; abundance: .; d_gene: .; v_gene: TRBV7-9; CDR3aa: ASSLDGRGQKNQETQY
j_gene: TRBJ1-1; abundance: .; d_gene: TRBD1; v_gene: TRBV7-2; CDR3aa: ASSPGTGFDTEAF
j_gene: TRBJ2-1; abundance: .; d_gene: TRBD2; v_gene: TRBV7-9; CDR3aa: ASSTGTSGTNEQF
j_gene: TRBJ2-3; abundance: .; d_gene: .; v_gene: TRBV7-3; CDR3aa: ASSPIERLPDTQY
j_gene: TRBJ2-5; abundance: .; d_gene: .; v_gene: TRBV29-1; CDR3aa: SVEQDTLSTLTGLRWETQY
j_gene: TRBJ1-5; abundance: .; d_gene: .; v_gene: TRBV21-1; CDR3aa: ASSKATGGAYSNQPQH
j_gene: TRBJ2-7; abundance: .; d_gene: .; v_gene: TRBV27; CDR3aa: ASIRRVGVSYEQY
j_gene: TRBJ2-7; abundance: .; d_gene: TRBD2; v_gene: TRBV5-1; CDR3aa: ASSFGDYGYEQY
j_gene: TRBJ2-7; abundance: .; d_gene: TRBD1; v_gene: TRBV2; CDR3aa: ASRRQGSYEQY
j_gene: TRBJ1-2; abundance: .; d_gene: TRBD1; v_gene: TRBV10-3; CDR3aa: AIGGQGVYGYT
j_gene: TRBJ1-4; abundance: .; d_gene: TRBD1; v_gene: TRBV27; CDR3aa: ASSARTGTGYEKLF
j_gene: TRBJ1-1; abundance: .; d_gene: .; v_gene: TRBV6-5; CDR3aa: ASTGSDTEAF
j_gene: TRBJ1-1; abundance: .; d_gene: TRBD1; v_gene: TRBV10-3; CDR3aa: AISGSTGETEAF
j_gene: TRBJ2-3; abundance: once; d_gene: TRBD1; v_gene: TRBV4-1; CDR3aa: ASSHPGQADTQY
j_gene: TRBJ1-1; abundance: .; d_gene: .; v_gene: TRBV6-5; CDR3aa: ASSYYREGTEAF
j_gene: TRBJ1-3; abundance: .; d_gene: .; v_gene: TRBV27; CDR3aa: ASSPRGTGNTIY
j_gene: TRBJ2-3; abundance: .; d_gene: .; v_gene: TRBV19; CDR3aa: ASRWGADTQY
j_gene: TRBJ1-5; abundance: .; d_gene: .; v_gene: TRBV29-1; CDR3aa: SVEWGGGSNQPQH
j_gene: TRBJ2-7; abundance: .; d_gene: TRBD2; v_gene: TRBV30; CDR3aa: AWSVVAGTYEQY
j_gene: TRBJ2-1; abundance: .; d_gene: .; v_gene: TRBV1; CDR3aa: TSSQDGARGGEQF